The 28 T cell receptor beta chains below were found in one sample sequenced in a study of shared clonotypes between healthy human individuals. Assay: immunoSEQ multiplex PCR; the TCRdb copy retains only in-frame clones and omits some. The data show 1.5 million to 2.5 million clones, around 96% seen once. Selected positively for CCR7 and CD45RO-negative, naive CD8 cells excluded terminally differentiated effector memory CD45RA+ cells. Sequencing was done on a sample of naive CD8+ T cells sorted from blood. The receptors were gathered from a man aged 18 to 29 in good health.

The CDR3 reads CASEGGSDTQYF. The DNA of the CDR3 is TGTGCCAGCGAGGGAGGGTCAGATACGCAGTATTTT. The chain joins TRBV11-2 to TRBJ2-3, with TRBD2 identical over 7 bases. This CDR3 has 12 residues. J gave up 4 bases and V 8 bases, and 3 bases lay outside the gene matches. In germline, CDR1 is SGHAT, CDR2 FQNNGV.

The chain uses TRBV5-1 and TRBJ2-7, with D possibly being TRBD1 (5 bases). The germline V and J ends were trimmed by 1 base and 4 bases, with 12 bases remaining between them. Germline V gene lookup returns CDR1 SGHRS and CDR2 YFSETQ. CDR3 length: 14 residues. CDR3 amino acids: CASSLSGPGYEQYF. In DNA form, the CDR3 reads TGCGCCAGCAGCTTGTCAGGGCCCGGTTACGAGCAGTACTTC.

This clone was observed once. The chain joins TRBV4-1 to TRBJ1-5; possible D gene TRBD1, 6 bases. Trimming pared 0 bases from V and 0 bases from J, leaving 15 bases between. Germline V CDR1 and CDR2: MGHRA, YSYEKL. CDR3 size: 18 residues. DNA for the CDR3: TGCGCCAGCAGCCAAGAAGGTACTACAGGGTTTAGCAATCAGCCCCAGCATTTT. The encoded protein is CASSQEGTTGFSNQPQHF.

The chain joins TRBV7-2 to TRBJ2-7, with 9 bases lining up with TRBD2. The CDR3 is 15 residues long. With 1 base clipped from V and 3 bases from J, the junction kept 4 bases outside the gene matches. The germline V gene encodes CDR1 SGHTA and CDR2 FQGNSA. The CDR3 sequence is CASSLVASGNYEQYF. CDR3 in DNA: TGTGCCAGCAGCTTAGTCGCTAGCGGGAACTACGAGCAGTACTTC. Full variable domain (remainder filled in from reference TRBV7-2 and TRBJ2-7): GAGVSQSPSNKVTEKGKDVELRCDPISGHTALYWYRQSLGQGLEFLIYFQGNSAPDKSGLPSDRFSAERTGGSVSTLTIQRTQQEDSAVYLCASSLVASGNYEQYFGPGTRLTVT.

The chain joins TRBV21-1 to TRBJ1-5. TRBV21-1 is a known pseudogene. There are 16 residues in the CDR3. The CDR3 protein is CASSKVSGGLNQPQHF. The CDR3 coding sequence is TGTGCCAGCAGCAAAGTGTCCGGGGGTCTCAATCAGCCCCAGCATTTT.

The DNA of the CDR3 is TGTGCCTGGATAAGGGGGGGGGCCGTAGAGACCCAGTACTTC. Protein: CAWIRGGAVETQYF. This rearrangement joins TRBV30 to TRBJ2-5, with a possible D match to TRBD2 (7 bases). The CDR3 runs to 14 residues. Germline CDR1 reads GTSNPN; CDR2 reads SVGIG (reference sequence). Between the trimmed V and J ends, which lost 4 bases and 4 bases, there was a span of 16 bases.

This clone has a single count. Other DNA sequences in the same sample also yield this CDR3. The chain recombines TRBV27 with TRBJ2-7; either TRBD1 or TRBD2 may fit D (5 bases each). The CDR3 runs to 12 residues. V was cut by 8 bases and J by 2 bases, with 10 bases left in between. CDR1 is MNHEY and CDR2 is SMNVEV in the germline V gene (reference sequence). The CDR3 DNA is TGTGCCAGCGGGTGGGGGACCTACGAGCAGTACTTC. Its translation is CASGWGTYEQYF.

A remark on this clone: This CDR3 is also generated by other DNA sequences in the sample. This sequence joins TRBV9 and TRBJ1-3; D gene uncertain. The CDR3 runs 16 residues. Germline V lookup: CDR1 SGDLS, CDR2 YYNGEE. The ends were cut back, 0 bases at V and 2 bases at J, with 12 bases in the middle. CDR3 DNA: TGTGCCAGCAGCGTAGGATCAGAGGGCACTGGAAACACCATATATTTT. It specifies CASSVGSEGTGNTIYF.

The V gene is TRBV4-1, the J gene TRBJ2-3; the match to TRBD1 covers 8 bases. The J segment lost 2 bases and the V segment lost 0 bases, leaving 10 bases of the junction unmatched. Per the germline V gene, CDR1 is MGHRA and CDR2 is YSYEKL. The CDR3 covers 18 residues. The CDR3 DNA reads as TGCGCCAGCAGCCAAGAGTGGCTCGGACAGGGATACACAGATACGCAGTATTTT. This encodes CASSQEWLGQGYTDTQYF.

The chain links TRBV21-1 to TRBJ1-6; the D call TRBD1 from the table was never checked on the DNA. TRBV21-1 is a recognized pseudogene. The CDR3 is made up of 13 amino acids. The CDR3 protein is CATRQGTNSPLHF. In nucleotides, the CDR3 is TGTGCCACCCGACAGGGAACCAATTCACCCCTCCACTTT.

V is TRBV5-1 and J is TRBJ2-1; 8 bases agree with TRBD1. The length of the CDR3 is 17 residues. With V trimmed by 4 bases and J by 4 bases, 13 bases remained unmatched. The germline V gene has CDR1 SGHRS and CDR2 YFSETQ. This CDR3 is CASSTWTGISLYNEQFF. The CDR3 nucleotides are TGCGCCAGCAGCACATGGACAGGGATAAGCCTGTACAATGAGCAGTTCTTC.

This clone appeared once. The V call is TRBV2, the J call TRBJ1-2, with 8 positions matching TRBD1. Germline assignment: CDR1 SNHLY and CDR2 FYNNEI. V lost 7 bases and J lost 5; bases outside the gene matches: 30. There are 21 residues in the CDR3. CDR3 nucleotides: TGTGCCAGCACTCCTCGGGACAGGCATGTCCGTGGCCACGGGGATATATATGGCTACACCTTC. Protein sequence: CASTPRDRHVRGHGDIYGYTF.

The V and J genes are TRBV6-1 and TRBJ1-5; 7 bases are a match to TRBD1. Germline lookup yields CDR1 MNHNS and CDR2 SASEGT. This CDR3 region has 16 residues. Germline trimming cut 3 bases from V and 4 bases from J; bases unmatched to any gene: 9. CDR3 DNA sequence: TGTGCCAGCAGTGATTCGGCAGGGGGAGGTAATCAGCCCCAGCATTTT. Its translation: CASSDSAGGGNQPQHF.

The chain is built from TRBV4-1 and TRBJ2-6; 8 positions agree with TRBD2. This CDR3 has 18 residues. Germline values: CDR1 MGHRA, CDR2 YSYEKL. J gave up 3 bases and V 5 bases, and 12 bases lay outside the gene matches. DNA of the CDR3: TGCGCCAGCAGCTTGGGGGGAGCGGGAGAGTATGGGGCCAACGTCCTGACTTTC. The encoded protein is CASSLGGAGEYGANVLTF.

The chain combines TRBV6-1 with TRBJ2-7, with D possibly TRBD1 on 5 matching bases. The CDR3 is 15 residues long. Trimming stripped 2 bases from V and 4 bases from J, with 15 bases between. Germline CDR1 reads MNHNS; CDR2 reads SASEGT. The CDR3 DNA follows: TGTGCCAGCAGTGAACTCCATGGGGCCATTTACGAGCAGTACTTC. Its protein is CASSELHGAIYEQYF.

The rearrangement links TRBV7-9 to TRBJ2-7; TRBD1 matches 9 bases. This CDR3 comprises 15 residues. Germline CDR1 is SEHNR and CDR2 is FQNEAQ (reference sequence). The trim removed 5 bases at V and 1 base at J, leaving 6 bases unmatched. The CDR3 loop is CASSGRDRVSYEQYF. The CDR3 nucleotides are TGTGCCAGCAGCGGCCGGGACAGGGTATCCTACGAGCAGTACTTC.

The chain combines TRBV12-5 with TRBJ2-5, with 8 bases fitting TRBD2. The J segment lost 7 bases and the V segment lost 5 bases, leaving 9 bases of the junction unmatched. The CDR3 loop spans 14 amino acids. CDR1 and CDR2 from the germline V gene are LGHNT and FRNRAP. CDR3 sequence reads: CASGQTSGRRTQYF. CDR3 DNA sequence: TGTGCTAGTGGTCAAACTAGCGGTCGGCGGACCCAGTACTTC.

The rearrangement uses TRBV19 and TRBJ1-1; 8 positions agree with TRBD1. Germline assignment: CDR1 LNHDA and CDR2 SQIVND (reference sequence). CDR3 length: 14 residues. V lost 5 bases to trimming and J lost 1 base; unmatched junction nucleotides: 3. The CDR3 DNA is TGTGCCAGTAGTTTCGGACAGGGGAACACTGAAGCTTTCTTT. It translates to CASSFGQGNTEAFF.

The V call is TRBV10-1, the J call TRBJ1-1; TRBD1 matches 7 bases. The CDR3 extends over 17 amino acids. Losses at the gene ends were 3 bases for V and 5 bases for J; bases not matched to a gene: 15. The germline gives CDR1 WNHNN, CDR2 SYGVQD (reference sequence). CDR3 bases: TGCGCCAGCAGTGATTCCCGAATTACAGGGGAGTATACTGAAGCTTTCTTT. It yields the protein CASSDSRITGEYTEAFF.

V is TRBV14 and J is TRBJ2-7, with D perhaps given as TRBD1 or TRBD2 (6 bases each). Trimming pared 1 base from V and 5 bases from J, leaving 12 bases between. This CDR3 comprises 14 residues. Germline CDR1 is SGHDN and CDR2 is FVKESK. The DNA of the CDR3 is TGTGCCAGCAGCCAAGCGGGGGCGATCGACGAGCAGTACTTC. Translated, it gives CASSQAGAIDEQYF.

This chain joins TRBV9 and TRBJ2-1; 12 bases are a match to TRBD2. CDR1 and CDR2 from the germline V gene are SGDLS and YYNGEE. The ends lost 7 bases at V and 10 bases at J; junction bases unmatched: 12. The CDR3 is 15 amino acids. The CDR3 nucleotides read TGTGCCAGCCGGGAGGGTGCTAGCGGGAGGGGGGAGCAGTTCTTC. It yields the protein CASREGASGRGEQFF.

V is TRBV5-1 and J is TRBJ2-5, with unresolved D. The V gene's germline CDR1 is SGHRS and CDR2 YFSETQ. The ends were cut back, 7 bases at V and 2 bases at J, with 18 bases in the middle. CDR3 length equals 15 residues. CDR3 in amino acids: CASWQENNPQETQYF. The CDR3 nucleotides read TGCGCCAGCTGGCAAGAGAATAACCCACAAGAGACCCAGTACTTC.

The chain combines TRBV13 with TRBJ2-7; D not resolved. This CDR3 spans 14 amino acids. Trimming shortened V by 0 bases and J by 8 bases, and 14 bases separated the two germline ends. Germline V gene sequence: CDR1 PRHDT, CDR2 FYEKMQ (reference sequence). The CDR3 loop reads CASSLGQPRDQQYF. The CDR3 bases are TGTGCCAGCAGCTTAGGGCAACCTAGGGATCAGCAGTACTTC.

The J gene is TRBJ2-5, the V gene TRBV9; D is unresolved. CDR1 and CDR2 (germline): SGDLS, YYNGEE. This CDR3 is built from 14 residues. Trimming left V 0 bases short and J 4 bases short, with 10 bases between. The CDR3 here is CASSVGDFGETQYF. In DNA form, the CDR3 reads TGTGCCAGCAGCGTAGGGGATTTCGGAGAGACCCAGTACTTC.

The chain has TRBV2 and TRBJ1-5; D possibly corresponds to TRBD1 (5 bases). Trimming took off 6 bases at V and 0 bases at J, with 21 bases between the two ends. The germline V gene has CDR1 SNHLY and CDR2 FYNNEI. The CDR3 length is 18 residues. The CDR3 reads CASSGTATAVDSNQPQHF. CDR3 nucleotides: TGTGCCAGCAGCGGGACCGCGACGGCCGTCGATAGCAATCAGCCCCAGCATTTT.

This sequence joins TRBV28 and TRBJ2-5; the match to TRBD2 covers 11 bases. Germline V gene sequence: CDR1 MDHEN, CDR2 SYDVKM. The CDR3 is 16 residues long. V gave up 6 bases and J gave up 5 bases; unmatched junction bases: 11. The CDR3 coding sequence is TGTGCCAGCAGCATTCTACTAGCGGGGGTTCGGGAGACCCAGTACTTC. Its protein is CASSILLAGVRETQYF.

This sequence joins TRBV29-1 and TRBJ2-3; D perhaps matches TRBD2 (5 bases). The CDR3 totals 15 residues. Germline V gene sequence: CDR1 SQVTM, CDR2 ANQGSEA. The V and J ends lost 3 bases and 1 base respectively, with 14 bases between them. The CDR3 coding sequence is TGCAGCGTTGACCCCTCGAGCGGAGGCACAGATACGCAGTATTTT. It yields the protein CSVDPSSGGTDTQYF.

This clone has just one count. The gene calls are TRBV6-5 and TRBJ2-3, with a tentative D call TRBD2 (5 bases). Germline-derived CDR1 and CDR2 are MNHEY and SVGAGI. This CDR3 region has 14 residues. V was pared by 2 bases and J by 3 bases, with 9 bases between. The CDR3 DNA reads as TGTGCCAGCAGTTACCGGGGTCCGACAGATACGCAGTATTTT. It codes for CASSYRGPTDTQYF.